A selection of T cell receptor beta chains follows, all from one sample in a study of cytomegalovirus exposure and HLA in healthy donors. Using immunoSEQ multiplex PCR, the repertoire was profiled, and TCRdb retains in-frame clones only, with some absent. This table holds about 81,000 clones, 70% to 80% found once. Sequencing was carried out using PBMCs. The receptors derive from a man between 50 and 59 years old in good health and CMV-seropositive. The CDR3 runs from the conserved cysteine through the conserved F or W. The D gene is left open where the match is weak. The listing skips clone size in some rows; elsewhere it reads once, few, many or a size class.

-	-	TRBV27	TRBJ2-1	CASRITVVTGSNEQFF	TGTGCCAGCAGGATAACCGTCGTCACAGGGTCGAATGAGCAGTTCTTC
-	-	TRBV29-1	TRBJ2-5	CSVEGDGGETQYF	TGCAGCGTTGAGGGGGACGGGGGAGAGACCCAGTACTTC
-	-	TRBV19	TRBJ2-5	CASSTKTGGGETQYF	TGTGCCAGTAGTACGAAGACAGGAGGCGGGGAGACCCAGTACTTC
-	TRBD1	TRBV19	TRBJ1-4	CATSTGASPANEKLFF	TGTGCCACCTCGACAGGGGCCAGTCCGGCTAATGAAAAACTGTTTTTT
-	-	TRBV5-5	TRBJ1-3	CASAIDGVSGNTIYF	TGTGCCAGCGCAATCGACGGGGTCTCTGGAAACACCATATATTTT
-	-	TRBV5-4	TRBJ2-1	CASSPPGGSNYNEQFF	TGTGCCAGCAGCCCTCCGGGTGGGTCTAACTACAATGAGCAGTTCTTC
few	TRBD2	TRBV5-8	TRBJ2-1	CASSLEAGMLAGISYNEQFF	TGTGCCAGCAGCTTGGAGGCAGGGATGCTAGCGGGGATTTCCTACAATGAGCAGTTCTTC
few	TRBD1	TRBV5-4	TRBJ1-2	CASSMGQNGYTF	TGTGCCAGCAGCATGGGACAGAATGGCTACACCTTC
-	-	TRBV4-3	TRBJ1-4	CASSQDEAPDLNEKLFF	TGCGCCAGCAGCCAAGATGAGGCGCCCGACCTTAATGAAAAACTGTTTTTT
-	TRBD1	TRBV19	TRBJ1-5	CASSKGQGVGRSNQPQHF	TGTGCCAGTAGTAAGGGACAGGGGGTGGGAAGGAGCAATCAGCCCCAGCATTTT
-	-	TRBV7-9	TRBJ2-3	CASSQTGVSTDTQYF	TGTGCCAGCAGCCAGACGGGAGTCAGCACAGATACGCAGTATTTT
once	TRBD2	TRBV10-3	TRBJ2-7	CAISELGSGRAHEQYF	TGTGCCATCAGTGAGCTAGGGAGCGGGAGGGCTCACGAGCAGTACTTC
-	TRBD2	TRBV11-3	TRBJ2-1	CASSTGTSGFNEQFF	TGTGCCAGCAGCACCGGGACTAGCGGTTTCAATGAGCAGTTCTTC
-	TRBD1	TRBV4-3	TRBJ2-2	CASKLAQDREGPPNTGELFF	TGCGCCAGCAAATTGGCCCAGGACAGGGAAGGACCTCCGAACACCGGGGAGCTGTTTTTT
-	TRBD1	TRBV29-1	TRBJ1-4	CSVAQTGPNEKLFF	TGCAGCGTTGCTCAGACAGGGCCTAATGAAAAACTGTTTTTT
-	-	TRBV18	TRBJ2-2	CASSPPTMGNTGELFF	TGTGCCAGCTCACCACCGACAATGGGCAACACCGGGGAGCTGTTTTTT
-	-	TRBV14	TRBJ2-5	CASSRDAWTEQETQYF	TGTGCCAGCAGCCGAGACGCCTGGACTGAACAAGAGACCCAGTACTTC
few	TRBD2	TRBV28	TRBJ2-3	CASSPPSGLTDTQYF	TGTGCCAGCAGCCCCCCTAGCGGGCTCACAGATACGCAGTATTTT
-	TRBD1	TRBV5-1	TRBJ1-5	CASSLGPGQGVSNQPQHF	TGCGCCAGCAGCTTGGGGCCGGGACAGGGGGTGAGCAATCAGCCCCAGCATTTT
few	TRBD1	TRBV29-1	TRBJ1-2	CSVDRDREVGYTF	TGCAGCGTTGACAGAGACAGGGAAGTTGGCTACACCTTC
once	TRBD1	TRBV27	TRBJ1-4	CASSSDRGNEKLFF	TGTGCCAGCAGTTCGGACAGGGGTAATGAAAAACTGTTTTTT
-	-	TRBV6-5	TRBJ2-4	CASRTWSGTKNIQYF	TGTGCCAGCCGGACATGGTCAGGGACCAAAAACATTCAGTACTTC
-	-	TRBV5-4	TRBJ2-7	CASSPTGQGEQYF	TGTGCCAGCAGCCCTACCGGACAAGGCGAGCAGTACTTC
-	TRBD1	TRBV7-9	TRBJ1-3	CASSSDRVVGNTIYF	TGTGCCAGCAGCTCGGACAGGGTGGTTGGAAACACCATATATTTT
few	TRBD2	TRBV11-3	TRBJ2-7	CASSLDGTSGTYEQYF	TGTGCCAGCAGCTTAGATGGGACTAGCGGGACCTACGAGCAGTACTTC
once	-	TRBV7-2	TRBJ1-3	CASSLQGRTGNTIYF	TGTGCCAGCAGCTTACAGGGAAGAACTGGAAACACCATATATTTT
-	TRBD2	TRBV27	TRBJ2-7	CASSLAGVESYEQYF	TGTGCCAGCAGTCTCGCGGGAGTGGAGTCCTACGAGCAGTACTTC
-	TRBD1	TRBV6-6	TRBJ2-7	CASSFRQGDEQYF	TGTGCCAGCAGTTTTAGACAGGGAGACGAGCAGTACTTC
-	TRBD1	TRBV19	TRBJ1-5	CASQLQGNQPQHF	TGTGCCAGCCAACTACAGGGGAATCAGCCCCAGCATTTT
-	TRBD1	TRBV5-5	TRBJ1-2	CASSTPRQGLYGYTF	TGTGCCAGCAGCACCCCAAGACAGGGGCTTTATGGCTACACCTTC
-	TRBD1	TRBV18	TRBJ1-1	CASSPGTGGSFTEAFF	TGTGCCAGCTCACCAGGAACAGGGGGCTCGTTCACTGAAGCTTTCTTT
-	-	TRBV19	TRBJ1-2	CASSIGGNGGYTF	TGTGCCAGTAGTATTGGCGGGAACGGAGGCTACACCTTC
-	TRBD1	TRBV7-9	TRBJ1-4	CASSRQGKRTNEKLFF	TGTGCCAGCAGCCGACAGGGGAAGAGGACTAATGAAAAACTGTTTTTT
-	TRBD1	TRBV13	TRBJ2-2	CASARTGDPGELFF	TGTGCCAGCGCCCGGACAGGGGACCCCGGGGAGCTGTTTTTT
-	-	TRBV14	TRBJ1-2	CASSQARYGYTF	TGTGCCAGCAGCCAAGCCCGTTATGGCTACACCTTC
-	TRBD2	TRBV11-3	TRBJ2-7	CASSSISGRHPDEQYF	TGTGCCAGCAGCTCCATAAGCGGGAGGCACCCCGACGAGCAGTACTTC
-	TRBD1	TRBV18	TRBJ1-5	CASSPLNRGLSNQPQHF	TGTGCCAGCTCACCACTGAACAGGGGCCTTAGCAATCAGCCCCAGCATTTT
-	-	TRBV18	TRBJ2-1	CASSPSNEQFF	TGTGCCAGCTCACCGAGCAATGAGCAGTTCTTC
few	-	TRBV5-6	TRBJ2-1	CASSLRTAYNEQFF	TGTGCCAGCAGCTTGAGAACGGCCTACAATGAGCAGTTCTTC
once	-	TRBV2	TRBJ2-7	CASKGVPRGEQYF	TGTGCCAGTAAGGGTGTACCTAGGGGGGAGCAGTACTTC
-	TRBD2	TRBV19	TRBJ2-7	CASSIGTSGAYEQYF	TGTGCCAGTAGTATAGGGACTAGCGGAGCCTACGAGCAGTACTTC
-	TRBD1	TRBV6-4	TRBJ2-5	CASSSAGGRTQYF	TGTGCCAGCAGTTCTGCAGGGGGCAGGACCCAGTACTTC
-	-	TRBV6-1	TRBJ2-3	CATFTDTQYF	TGTGCCACCTTTACAGATACGCAGTATTTT
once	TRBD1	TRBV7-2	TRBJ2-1	CASSWTGYNEQFF	TGTGCCAGCAGTTGGACAGGCTACAATGAGCAGTTCTTC
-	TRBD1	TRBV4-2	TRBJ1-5	CASSQDLGQSGQPQHF	TGTGCCAGCAGCCAAGATTTGGGACAGTCAGGTCAGCCCCAGCATTTT
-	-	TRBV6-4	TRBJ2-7	CASEGRDYEQYF	TGTGCCAGCGAAGGGCGGGACTACGAGCAGTACTTC